The 5 T cell receptor beta chains given below trace back to one sample, sequenced in a study of shared clonotypes between healthy human individuals. The repertoire was sequenced with immunoSEQ multiplex PCR; TCRdb's copy has only in-frame clones and lacks some. This sample yields roughly 1,000,000 clones, of which about four fifths are seen a single time; approximately 0.5% belongs to the top ten. Sequencing was performed on memory CD4+ T cells from PBMCs. Subset in this sample: CD45RA-negative fraction. These receptors came from a young man in good health. Some clones in this sample may be carry-over from other donors' samples.

This clone was picked up a small number of times. The chain has TRBV30 and TRBJ1-1, with 7 bases fitting TRBD1. The V segment lost 5 bases and the J segment 3 bases; nucleotides outside the gene matches: 0. The CDR3 contains 11 residues. Germline V gene lookup returns CDR1 GTSNPN and CDR2 SVGIG (reference sequence). CDR3 in DNA: TGTGCCTGGGACAGGGACACTGAAGCTTTCTTT. Its protein is CAWDRDTEAFF. The whole variable domain, filled in from reference TRBV30 and TRBJ1-1, reads SQTIHQWPATLVQPVGSPLSLECTVEGTSNPNLYWYRQAAGRGLQLLFYSVGIGQISSEVPQNLSASRPQDRQFILSSKKLLLSDSGFYLCAWDRDTEAFFGQGTRLTVV.

The chain recombines TRBV7-2 with TRBJ2-7, with D unresolved. Germline V gene sequence: CDR1 SGHTA, CDR2 FQGNSA. CDR3 length: 13 residues. V lost 3 bases and J lost 7, with 13 bases in between. The CDR3 is CASSFVRGSEQYF. The CDR3 bases are TGTGCCAGCAGCTTTGTTCGAGGCTCGGAGCAGTACTTC.

The rearrangement joins TRBV5-1 to TRBJ2-3, with 7 bases aligning to TRBD2. CDR3 length: 16 residues. J gave up 0 bases and V 4 bases, and 8 bases lay outside the gene matches. CDR1 and CDR2 (germline): SGHRS, YFSETQ. As DNA, the CDR3 is TGCGCCAGCAGCCCCCTAGGGACTACAAGCACAGATACGCAGTATTTT. Its protein is CASSPLGTTSTDTQYF.

A word on this clone: This sample also contains other DNA sequences that code for the same CDR3. V and J are TRBV20-1 and TRBJ2-7; D is undetermined. Per the germline V gene, CDR1 is DFQATT and CDR2 is SNEGSKA (reference sequence). The CDR3 has 11 amino acids. V lost 0 bases and J lost 4, with 4 bases in between. CDR3 sequence reads: CSARDPYEQYF. CDR3 in DNA: TGCAGTGCTAGAGATCCATACGAGCAGTACTTC.

This chain links TRBV9 with TRBJ2-1; D is undetermined. CDR1 is SGDLS and CDR2 is YYNGEE in the germline V gene. The CDR3 sequence is 14 residues long. Trimming stripped 3 bases from V and 3 bases from J, with 10 bases between. In nucleotides, the CDR3 is TGTGCCAGCAGCGCCGACGGTATCTACAATGAGCAGTTCTTC. Its translation is CASSADGIYNEQFF.